What follows are 4 T cell receptor beta chains derived from one specimen sequenced in a study of blood T cells in healthy people across ages. Primed by a sample-barcoded 5' primer and a J-beta primer mix, a second PCR proceeded for about 6 to 12 cycles. TCRdb fed the 5' RACE reads into MiXCR, producing one record per CDR3 protein. This table has roughly 640,000 distinct CDR3 sequences, about 30% appearing once. Sequenced input: blood. The receptors shown here come from a woman older than 75 in good health.

There are many counts of this clonotype. The rearrangement joins TRBV6-5 to TRBJ2-1; D perhaps matches TRBD1 (6 bases). The CDR3 extends over 14 amino acids. Germline V gives CDR1 MNHEY, CDR2 SVGAGI. V was shortened by 3 bases and J by 12 bases, with 18 bases between the two germline ends. CDR3 sequence (DNA): TGTGCCAGCAGTTATGAGGCAGGGGCCCGAGGGCAGTTCTTC. Amino acids: CASSYEAGARGQFF.

This clonotype has a count of ten or more. The J gene is TRBJ2-4, the V gene TRBV6-2 or TRBV6-3, with D possibly TRBD1 on 6 matching bases. The CDR3 sequence is 17 residues long. V dropped 2 bases and J dropped 4 bases, with 18 bases sitting between them. CDR1 and CDR2 (germline): MNHEY, SVGEGT. CDR3 coding DNA: TGTGCCAGCAGTTACGGAGGCAGGGGCCGTACAAAAAACATTCAGTACTTC. Translating gives CASSYGGRGRTKNIQYF.

This sequence joins TRBV12-3 or TRBV12-4 and TRBJ1-5; a possible D gene is TRBD1 (6 bases). The CDR3 length is 14 residues. V was shortened by 5 bases and J by 7 bases, with 15 bases between the two germline ends. The CDR3 here is CASSLRPGAQPQHF. As DNA, the CDR3 is TGTGCCAGCAGTCTTCGCCCGGGGGCCCAGCCCCAGCATTTT.

Note on this clonotype: Since a much larger clone is just one base distant, this may be a read error. The chain uses TRBV12-3 or TRBV12-4 and TRBJ2-1, with unresolved D. This CDR3 has 11 residues. For the CDR3, the DNA is TGTGCCAGCAGATTTTACAATGAGCGGTTCTTC. Its translation is CASRFYNERFF.